The rows below give T cell receptor beta chains drawn from one sample of a study of OX40 agonist ivuxolimab in advanced cancers. Repertoires were generated with immunoSEQ multiplex PCR, while TCRdb's copy carries only in-frame clones and drops some. The sample holds just over 95,000 clones, around 90% seen once. The material sequenced was CD4+ or CD8+ T cells sorted from blood, taken in a trial of the OX40 agonist ivuxolimab. The receptors originated from an adult with an advanced solid tumor such as melanoma, head and neck, liver or kidney cancer. Each CDR3 is given with its conserved first and last residue. D genes are given only for firm matches. Clone size appears in some rows only: once, few, many, or a class for an expanded clone.

d_call j_call v_call clone_size cdr3_nt cdr3_aa
. TRBJ2-7 TRBV19 once TGTGCCAGTACCGCCCACGAGGGATCCCACGAGCAGTACTTC CASTAHEGSHEQYF
TRBD2 TRBJ2-7 TRBV11-1 . TGTGCCAGCTCCCTAGCGGGATATAACTACGAGCAGTACTTC CASSLAGYNYEQYF
TRBD1 TRBJ2-7 TRBV5-1 . TGCGCCAGCAGGACGGGACAGGGTTGGGAGGAGCAGTACTTC CASRTGQGWEEQYF
. TRBJ2-7 TRBV11-2 once TGTGCCAGCAGCTCAATACAGGGTATTGAGTACGAGCAGTACTTC CASSSIQGIEYEQYF
TRBD2 TRBJ2-7 TRBV7-8 . TGTGCCAGCAGCTTAGGCGGGGGTTCCTTCTACGAGCAGTACTTC CASSLGGGSFYEQYF
. TRBJ2-5 TRBV29-1 . TGCAGCGCCGGGGACCAAGAGACCCAGTACTTC CSAGDQETQYF
TRBD1 TRBJ1-2 TRBV18 . TGTGCCAGCTCACGGGACAGCAACTATGGCTACACCTTC CASSRDSNYGYTF
TRBD2 TRBJ2-1 TRBV11-1 . TGTGCCAGCAGCCCGAAGGTGGGAGGGCCGTACAATGAGCAGTTCTTC CASSPKVGGPYNEQFF
TRBD2 TRBJ2-3 TRBV2 . TGTGCCAGCAGTGAACTAGCGGGGGGTAGAGATACGCAGTATTTT CASSELAGGRDTQYF
TRBD2 TRBJ2-1 TRBV18 . TGTGCCAGCTCACCAAAAACGGGGGGCAATGAGCAGTTCTTC CASSPKTGGNEQFF
TRBD1 TRBJ2-2 TRBV13 . TGTGCCAGCAGCCCAATAACCGGGACAGGATACACCGGGGAGCTGTTTTTT CASSPITGTGYTGELFF
. TRBJ2-7 TRBV5-1 few TGCGCCAGCAGCTTGGACGGCAGGGGCTACGAGCAGTACTTC CASSLDGRGYEQYF
. TRBJ2-2 TRBV9 . TGTGCCAGCAGCGATTCGGGAGTGATGACCGGGGAGCTGTTTTTT CASSDSGVMTGELFF
. TRBJ1-2 TRBV5-5 . TGTGCCAGCAGCTTGGACTTGACGCCTATACAATATGGCTACACCTTC CASSLDLTPIQYGYTF
TRBD1 TRBJ2-7 TRBV28 . TGTGCCAGCACAGGGGGCGCTTCCTACGAGCAGTACTTC CASTGGASYEQYF
TRBD2 TRBJ2-3 TRBV11-2 . TGTGCCAGCAGCTTCGTAGGGACTAGCCCCACAGATACGCAGTATTTT CASSFVGTSPTDTQYF
TRBD2 TRBJ2-2 TRBV11-2 once TGTGCCAGCAGCCCTGGACTAGCGGGAGTGGCCGGGGAGCTGTTTTTT CASSPGLAGVAGELFF
. TRBJ1-1 TRBV5-1 . TGCGCAACCACCAGAGAGATCACGGGTTTGAACACTGAAGCTTTCTTT CATTREITGLNTEAFF
TRBD2 TRBJ2-1 TRBV18 . TGTGCCAGCTCACGCGGGAGGGTCTTGGTAAATGAGCAGTTCTTC CASSRGRVLVNEQFF
. TRBJ1-1 TRBV19 . TGTGCCAGTAGTATTCTGGGAGGGTCCACTGAAGCTTTCTTT CASSILGGSTEAFF
. TRBJ1-5 TRBV6-1 . TGTGCCAGCAGTGAAGCGTACCGACAAAACAATCAGCCCCAGCATTTT CASSEAYRQNNQPQHF
. TRBJ1-1 TRBV6-4 . TGTGCCAGCAGTGACAGGATGAACACTGAAGCTTTCTTT CASSDRMNTEAFF
TRBD2 TRBJ2-4 TRBV7-2 . TGTGCCAGCAGCTTAGGAGGCGGGAGGAACATTCAGTACTTC CASSLGGGRNIQYF
. TRBJ1-5 TRBV6-6 . TGTGCCAGCAGTTATGGGTCAGGGGATCAGCCCCAGCATTTT CASSYGSGDQPQHF
. TRBJ2-7 TRBV6-1 . TGTGCCAGCAGTGAGGTCAGATGGAACGAGCAGTACTTC CASSEVRWNEQYF
TRBD1 TRBJ2-3 TRBV11-2 . TGTGCCAGCAGCTTATCCTCTACCGGGACAGGGATGTATTTT CASSLSSTGTGMYF
. TRBJ2-7 TRBV5-4 . TGTGCCAGCAGCCCCGGGGGACGGACCAACTACGAGCAGTACTTC CASSPGGRTNYEQYF
. TRBJ2-5 TRBV5-1 . TGCGCCAGCAGCCTTACGCTGGGCCAAGAGACCCAGTACTTC CASSLTLGQETQYF
TRBD1 TRBJ1-1 TRBV4-2 . TGTGCCAGCAGCCAAGGAGACAGGGGGCGTATCGTAGCTTTCTTT CASSQGDRGRIVAFF
. TRBJ2-3 TRBV11-2 . TGTGCCAGCAGCTTAGATCAGCGCCGGCCGAGGGTGAGCACAGATACGCAGTATTTT CASSLDQRRPRVSTDTQYF
TRBD2 TRBJ2-3 TRBV28 . TGTGCCAGCAGTTTTGGGCGGGGAGGGAGAGATACGCAGTATTTT CASSFGRGGRDTQYF
. TRBJ1-2 TRBV7-9 . TGTGCCAGCAGCTATCGCCAAACAGATGGCTACACCTTC CASSYRQTDGYTF
. TRBJ2-7 TRBV5-5 . TGTGCCAGCGAGACAATTCCGAGCTACGAGCAGTACTTC CASETIPSYEQYF
. TRBJ1-5 TRBV30 few TGTGCCTGGAGGGTCAGCCAAAATCAGCCCCAGCATTTT CAWRVSQNQPQHF
. TRBJ1-1 TRBV15 . TGTGCCACCACCCTGCAAGCAGGAGCGGGGACTGAAGCTTTCTTT CATTLQAGAGTEAFF
TRBD2 TRBJ2-2 TRBV19 few TGTGCCAGTAGTGCGGGAGCTCGGGCCGGGGAGCTGTTTTTT CASSAGARAGELFF
TRBD1 TRBJ2-5 TRBV28 . TGTGCCAGCAGGCAACAGGGGAAAGAGACCCAGTACTTC CASRQQGKETQYF
TRBD1 TRBJ1-1 TRBV2 . TGTGCCAGCAGGCGCTACAGGGGGCAATCCTTTGTGAACACTGAAGCTTTCTTT CASRRYRGQSFVNTEAFF
. TRBJ2-1 TRBV28 . TGTGCCAGCAGTCCCTCGGACAGAGGCCGGTTCTTC CASSPSDRGRFF
TRBD1 TRBJ1-3 TRBV4-1 . TGCGCCAGCAGCCAAGTTACAGGGGCTGGAAACACCATATATTTT CASSQVTGAGNTIYF
TRBD1 TRBJ2-7 TRBV5-4 . TGTGCCAGCGCGCAGGGGGCTGAAAACGAGCAGTACTTC CASAQGAENEQYF
TRBD1 TRBJ1-2 TRBV4-1 . TGCGCCAGCAGCTTTCGCCCGGGACAGGGGCTCTATGGCTACACCTTC CASSFRPGQGLYGYTF